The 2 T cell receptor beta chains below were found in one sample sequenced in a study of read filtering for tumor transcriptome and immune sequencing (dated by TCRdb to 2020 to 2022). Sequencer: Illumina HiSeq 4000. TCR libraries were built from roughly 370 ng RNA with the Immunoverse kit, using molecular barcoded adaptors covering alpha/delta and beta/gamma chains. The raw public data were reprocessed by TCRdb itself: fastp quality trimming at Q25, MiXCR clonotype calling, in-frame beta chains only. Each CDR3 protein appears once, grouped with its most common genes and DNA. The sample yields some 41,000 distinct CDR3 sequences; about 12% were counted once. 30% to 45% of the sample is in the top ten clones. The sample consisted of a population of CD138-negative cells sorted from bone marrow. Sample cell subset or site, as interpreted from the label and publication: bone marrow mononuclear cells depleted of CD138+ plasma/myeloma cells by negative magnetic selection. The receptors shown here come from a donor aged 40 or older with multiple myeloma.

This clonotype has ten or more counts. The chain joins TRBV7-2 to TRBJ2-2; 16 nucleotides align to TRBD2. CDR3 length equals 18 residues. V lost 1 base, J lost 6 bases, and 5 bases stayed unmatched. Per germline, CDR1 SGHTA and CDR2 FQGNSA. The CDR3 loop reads CASSLVGTSGGEPGELFF. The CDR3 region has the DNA TGTGCCAGCAGCTTAGTCGGGACTAGCGGGGGGGAGCCCGGGGAGCTGTTTTTT.

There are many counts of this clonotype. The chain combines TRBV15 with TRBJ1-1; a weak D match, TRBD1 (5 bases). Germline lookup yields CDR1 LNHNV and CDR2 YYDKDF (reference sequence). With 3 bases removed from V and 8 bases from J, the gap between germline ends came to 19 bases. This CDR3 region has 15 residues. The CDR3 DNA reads TGTGCCACCAGCAGGAAAAGGGGAATCGACGCCGAAGCTTTCTTT. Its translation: CATSRKRGIDAEAFF.